The clone carrying this TCR beta chain was counted only a few times. The antigen is unknown. This sample is drawn from a study of beta chain features in type 1 diabetes. Background on the study: Across every sample, 107,917,701 sorted cells were examined in total. Findings and limits, study-wide: In these data, an HLA type influence on TCRB rearrangement remained unresolved.

V lost 2 bases to trimming and J lost 4 bases; unmatched junction nucleotides: 3. The CDR3 is 13 amino acids. The germline CDR1 and CDR2 sequences are GTSNPN and SVGIG (reference sequence). The whole isolated RNA underwent reverse transcription, so sequencing captured expressed TCRB transcripts. Sequencing used immunoSEQ multiplex PCR; TCRdb keeps in-frame clones, though not all of them. Of approximately 470,000 clones in the sample, 30% were seen once. CD45RO/CCR7/CD25/CD127/CD95/CD27 separated CD4+ naive, central memory, regulatory and stem cell-like memory cells by sorting. The receptor was isolated from a man younger than 35 in good health. This chain joins TRBV30 and TRBJ1-2; 8 bases map to TRBD1. The specimen sequenced was naive CD4+ T cells from blood. CDR3 sequence: CAWSPQGGYGYTF. The DNA of the CDR3 is TGTGCCTGGAGTCCACAGGGGGGCTATGGCTACACCTTC.